The 30 T cell receptor beta chains reported below all come from one sample, sequenced in a study of T cell responses to AZD1222 COVID-19 vaccine. Using immunoSEQ multiplex PCR, the repertoire was profiled, and TCRdb retains in-frame clones only, with some absent. The table lists approximately 120,000 clones, 88% of them singletons. The sample consisted of peripheral blood, taken on day 0 of AZD1222 vaccination. The receptors were gathered from an adult in good health.

The chain's CDR3 is CASSPGGRNTGELFF. For the CDR3, the DNA is TGTGCCAGCTCACCAGGGGGCCGTAACACCGGGGAGCTGTTTTTT. The chain recombines TRBV18 with TRBJ2-2, with D perhaps matching TRBD1 (6 bases). Germline V CDR1 and CDR2: KGHSH, LQKENI. V lost 2 bases, J lost 2 bases, and 9 bases lay in between. This CDR3 is built from 15 residues.

The rearrangement joins TRBV28 to TRBJ2-7; D is unresolved. The CDR3 has 19 amino acids. Germline CDR1 reads MDHEN; CDR2 reads SYDVKM. V was trimmed by 2 bases and J by 1 base, leaving 24 bases between them. The CDR3 spells CASSLAPRLGIVGSYEQYF. CDR3 coding DNA: TGTGCCAGCAGTTTAGCCCCCCGACTGGGGATAGTCGGGTCCTACGAGCAGTACTTC.

This rearrangement joins TRBV27 to TRBJ2-1; D remains unclear. Germline assignment: CDR1 MNHEY and CDR2 SMNVEV (reference sequence). This CDR3 spans 14 amino acids. With 1 base removed from V and 4 bases from J, the gap between germline ends came to 8 bases. CDR3 sequence reads: CASSLWQNYNEQFF. The CDR3 DNA is TGTGCCAGCAGTTTATGGCAGAATTACAATGAGCAGTTCTTC.

The chain has TRBV12-3 or TRBV12-4 and TRBJ2-3; weak D call: TRBD2 (5 bases). The ends were cut back, 7 bases at V and 4 bases at J, with 12 bases in the middle. This CDR3 has 13 residues. CDR3 sequence: CASNEGWADTQYF. The CDR3 bases are TGTGCCAGCAACGAGGGTTGGGCAGATACGCAGTATTTT.

To note about this clone: This CDR3 is also generated by other DNA sequences in the sample. The V gene is TRBV6-1, the J gene TRBJ2-5, with D unresolved. The CDR3 contains 13 residues. CDR1 is MNHNS and CDR2 is SASEGT in the germline V gene. The V end lost 1 base, the J end lost 5 bases, and 8 bases lay between the germline ends. CDR3 region: CASSEVDRETQYF. CDR3 sequence (DNA): TGTGCCAGCAGTGAAGTAGATCGGGAGACCCAGTACTTC.

This chain joins TRBV7-9 and TRBJ1-1; D might be TRBD1 (5 bases). This CDR3 is 12 amino acids long. Between the trimmed V and J ends, which lost 4 bases and 7 bases, there was a span of 10 bases. Germline CDR1 is SEHNR and CDR2 is FQNEAQ (reference sequence). Here the CDR3 DNA reads TGTGCCAGCAGCTCAAGGGGTTTTGAAGCTTTCTTT. This sequence encodes CASSSRGFEAFF.

The genes are TRBV6-4 and TRBJ2-7, with TRBD2 identical over 14 bases. The CDR3 has 15 residues. Germline-derived CDR1 and CDR2 are MRHNA and SNTAGT. J gave up 4 bases and V 7 bases, and 6 bases lay outside the gene matches. This CDR3 is CASTTGTSGRYEQYF. Written as DNA, the CDR3 is TGTGCCAGCACTACCGGGACTAGCGGGAGATACGAGCAGTACTTC.

This chain joins TRBV3-1 (or the pseudogene TRBV3-2) and TRBJ1-3, with no clear D. Germline V gene data show CDR1 as LGHDT and CDR2 as YNNKEL (reference sequence). The germline V and J ends were trimmed by 5 bases and 0 bases, with 11 bases remaining between them. CDR3 length equals 15 residues. CDR3 sequence reads: CASSAYGNSGNTIYF. CDR3 nucleotide sequence: TGTGCCAGCAGCGCCTACGGGAACTCTGGAAACACCATATATTTT.

The V gene is TRBV30, the J gene TRBJ2-3; D call uncertain. The CDR3 runs to 13 residues. Deletions cut 8 bases from V and 7 bases from J, with 19 bases between. The germline gives CDR1 GTSNPN, CDR2 SVGIG (reference sequence). CDR3 loop: CAVRAVPFNTQYF. Here the CDR3 DNA reads TGTGCCGTCCGGGCGGTCCCATTCAATACGCAGTATTTT.

The chain is built from TRBV6-2 or TRBV6-3 and TRBJ2-7, with TRBD1 matching 7 bases. The germline gives CDR1 MNHEY, CDR2 SVGEGT. V lost 2 bases to trimming and J lost 2 bases; unmatched junction nucleotides: 6. CDR3 length: 15 amino acids. The CDR3 is CASSYDRAGTYEQYF. In DNA, the CDR3 is TGTGCCAGCAGTTACGACAGGGCCGGCACCTACGAGCAGTACTTC.

This chain uses TRBV9 with TRBJ2-3; D is possibly TRBD2 (6 bases). Trimming pared 0 bases from V and 1 base from J, leaving 12 bases between. Germline V gene sequence: CDR1 SGDLS, CDR2 YYNGEE. CDR3 size: 16 residues. CDR3 region: CASSVAPGGGTDTQYF. CDR3 bases: TGTGCCAGCAGCGTAGCCCCCGGGGGTGGCACAGATACGCAGTATTTT. Using reference TRBV9 and TRBJ2-3 for the parts outside the CDR3, the full variable domain is DSGVTQTPKHLITATGQRVTLRCSPRSGDLSVYWYQQSLDQGLQFLIQYYNGEERAKGNILERFSAQQFPDLHSELNLSSLELGDSALYFCASSVAPGGGTDTQYFGPGTRLTVL.

This clone was seen only a few times. The chain employs TRBV28 and TRBJ2-1; 12 nucleotides agree with TRBD2. CDR3 length equals 16 residues. V lost 6 bases to trimming and J lost 4 bases; unmatched junction nucleotides: 7. Germline loops: CDR1 MDHEN, CDR2 SYDVKM. The DNA for the CDR3 is TGTGCCAGCAGCAGACTCGGACTAGCGGGGTACAATGAGCAGTTCTTC. Translation: CASSRLGLAGYNEQFF.

The chain joins TRBV28 to TRBJ2-4, with D possibly being TRBD1 or TRBD2 (5 bases each). The CDR3 runs to 15 residues. Per germline, CDR1 MDHEN and CDR2 SYDVKM. V lost 7 bases, J lost 9 bases, and 22 bases lay in between. The CDR3 is CASNASGTAGSIQYF. DNA for the CDR3: TGTGCCAGCAACGCATCCGGGACCGCGGGCAGCATTCAGTACTTC.

The chain's CDR3 is CASSIGQAYGYTF. In DNA form, the CDR3 reads TGTGCCAGTAGTATCGGCCAGGCCTATGGCTACACCTTC. The chain links TRBV19 to TRBJ1-2; no clear D gene. Trimming shortened V by 3 bases and J by 4 bases, and 9 bases separated the two germline ends. Germline V CDR1 and CDR2: LNHDA, SQIVND (reference sequence). The CDR3 covers 13 residues.

The V gene is TRBV7-9, the J gene TRBJ2-7; possible D gene TRBD2, 6 bases. Germline V gene sequence: CDR1 SEHNR, CDR2 FQNEAQ (reference sequence). Trimming removed 4 bases from V and 6 bases from J, with 7 bases in between. The CDR3 has 11 amino acids. In DNA form, the CDR3 reads TGTGCCAGCAGCTCGACTAGCGAGCAGTACTTC. Its translation is CASSSTSEQYF.

The V gene is TRBV28, the J gene TRBJ2-1, with a possible D match to TRBD1 (5 bases). The germline CDR1 and CDR2 sequences are MDHEN and SYDVKM. V lost 6 bases and J lost 5, with 17 bases in between. The CDR3 is 15 amino acids. The CDR3 DNA follows: TGTGCCAGCAGGGACCTTGGACATTCAAACAATGAGCAGTTCTTC. This encodes CASRDLGHSNNEQFF.

This chain connects TRBV19 to TRBJ1-4; no reliable D call. Per the germline V gene, CDR1 is LNHDA and CDR2 is SQIVND (reference sequence). Trimming shortened V by 10 bases and J by 3 bases, and 18 bases separated the two germline ends. The length of the CDR3 is 15 residues. The CDR3 protein is CATRKKTGANEKLFF. DNA of the CDR3: TGTGCCACAAGGAAGAAGACGGGCGCTAATGAAAAACTGTTTTTT.

The chain couples TRBV6-4 to TRBJ2-1; possibly TRBD1 or TRBD2 for D (5 bases each). Germline CDR1 reads MRHNA; CDR2 reads SNTAGT. This CDR3 is 14 amino acids long. V lost 6 bases and J lost 4, with 13 bases in between. CDR3 region: CASSETGQYNEQFF. CDR3 DNA: TGTGCCAGCAGCGAAACGGGGCAGTACAATGAGCAGTTCTTC.

The chain carries TRBV12-5 and TRBJ2-2, with no clear D. The V gene's germline CDR1 is LGHNT and CDR2 FRNRAP. Trimming removed 2 bases at V and 1 base at J, with 2 bases between. CDR3 length: 13 amino acids. DNA of the CDR3: TGTGCTAGTGGTTTGCAGAACACCGGGGAGCTGTTTTTT. Protein sequence: CASGLQNTGELFF.

The V gene is TRBV6-6, the J gene TRBJ2-7; D is ambiguous. V was pared by 5 bases and J by 3 bases, with 8 bases between. Germline lookup yields CDR1 MNHNY and CDR2 SVGAGI (reference sequence). This CDR3 region has 12 residues. CDR3 coding DNA: TGTGCCAGCAGTCCCCTCAGCTACGAGCAGTACTTC. Translating gives CASSPLSYEQYF.

This clone was found a few times. The rearrangement links TRBV19 to TRBJ1-4; D uncertain. This CDR3 has 15 residues. V was clipped by 8 bases and J by 1 base, with 14 bases between them. Per the germline V gene, CDR1 is LNHDA and CDR2 is SQIVND (reference sequence). The CDR3 DNA sequence: TGTGCCAGTTCCGACCGACTTAGAACTAATGAAAAACTGTTTTTT. It translates to CASSDRLRTNEKLFF.

The rearrangement links TRBV5-1 to TRBJ2-1; D gene uncertain. V was trimmed by 2 bases and J by 5 bases, leaving 5 bases between them. This CDR3 contains 12 residues. Per germline, CDR1 SGHRS and CDR2 YFSETQ. This CDR3 reads CASSFLDNEQFF. CDR3 DNA: TGCGCCAGCAGCTTTCTCGACAATGAGCAGTTCTTC.

This clone occurred a few times. CDR3 in DNA: TGTGCCACCGCAACCTCTAGCGGGGGCAGCACAGATACGCAGTATTTT. As protein: CATATSSGGSTDTQYF. The gene calls are TRBV27 and TRBJ2-3; 10 bases map to TRBD2. The V segment lost 10 bases and the J segment 0 bases; nucleotides outside the gene matches: 10. CDR1 and CDR2 from the germline V gene are MNHEY and SMNVEV (reference sequence). CDR3 length equals 16 residues.

The rearrangement uses TRBV28 and TRBJ1-4; possibly TRBD1 for D (5 bases). CDR3 length: 13 residues. V lost 4 bases to trimming and J lost 8 bases, with 11 bases between them. Looked up from germline, CDR1 is MDHEN and CDR2 is SYDVKM. Here the CDR3 DNA reads TGTGCCAGCAGTTCGGGGACGGGGGAAAAACTGTTTTTT. Its protein product is CASSSGTGEKLFF.

V gene TRBV24-1 combines with J gene TRBJ2-1; the match to TRBD2 covers 11 bases. Germline V gene sequence: CDR1 KGHDR, CDR2 SFDVKD. With V trimmed by 0 bases and J by 10 bases, 4 bases remained unmatched. There are 15 residues in the CDR3. CDR3 region: CATSDLRLAGTEQFF. The CDR3 bases are TGTGCCACCAGTGATTTGCGACTAGCGGGAACCGAGCAGTTCTTC.

This clone was seen a single time. The chain is built from TRBV11-2 and TRBJ2-3; 7 nucleotides align to TRBD2. V was clipped by 3 bases and J by 7 bases; unmatched bases: 1. Germline V gives CDR1 SGHAT, CDR2 FQNNGV. This CDR3 contains 12 residues. CDR3 sequence reads: CASSLGGYTQYF. The CDR3 DNA is TGTGCCAGCAGCTTGGGGGGGTATACGCAGTATTTT.

The chain joins TRBV27 to TRBJ2-7, with 7 bases matching TRBD1. CDR3 length: 13 residues. In germline, CDR1 is MNHEY, CDR2 SMNVEV (reference sequence). Trimming removed 3 bases from V and 4 bases from J; junction bases left unmatched: 3. As DNA, the CDR3 is TGTGCCAGCAGTTTGAACAGGGGTTACGAGCAGTACTTC. This translates into CASSLNRGYEQYF.

The chain combines TRBV28 with TRBJ2-3; D not certain. The CDR3 covers 14 residues. V shed 5 bases and J shed 1 base, with 10 bases lying between them. Germline V gene sequence: CDR1 MDHEN, CDR2 SYDVKM. CDR3 bases: TGTGCCAGCAGTCCTCGCGCGGGCACAGATACGCAGTATTTT. Translating gives CASSPRAGTDTQYF.

This rearrangement joins TRBV7-2 to TRBJ1-2, with 10 bases matching TRBD1. CDR1 and CDR2 (germline): SGHTA, FQGNSA. CDR3 length equals 15 residues. J lost 2 bases, V lost 3 bases, and 3 bases had no gene match. The CDR3 nucleotides read TGTGCCAGCAGCTTGGACAGGGGGTACAACTATGGCTACACCTTC. Protein product: CASSLDRGYNYGYTF.

The V and J genes are TRBV9 and TRBJ2-7; tentative D call: TRBD2 (5 bases). CDR3 length: 14 residues. Germline-derived CDR1 and CDR2 are SGDLS and YYNGEE. The V and J ends lost 0 bases and 2 bases respectively, with 9 bases between them. CDR3 region: CASSVADGAYEQYF. CDR3 nucleotide sequence: TGTGCCAGCAGCGTAGCCGACGGGGCCTACGAGCAGTACTTC.